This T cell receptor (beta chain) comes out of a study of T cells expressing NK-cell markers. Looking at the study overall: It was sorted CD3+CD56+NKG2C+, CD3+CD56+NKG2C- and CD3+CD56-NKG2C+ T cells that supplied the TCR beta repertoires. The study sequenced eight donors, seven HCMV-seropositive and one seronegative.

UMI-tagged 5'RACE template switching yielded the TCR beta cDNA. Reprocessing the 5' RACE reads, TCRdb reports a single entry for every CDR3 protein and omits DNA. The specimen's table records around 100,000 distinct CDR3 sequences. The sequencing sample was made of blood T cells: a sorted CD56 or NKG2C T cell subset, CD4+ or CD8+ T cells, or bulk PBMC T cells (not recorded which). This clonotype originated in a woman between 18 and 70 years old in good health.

CDR3 residues: CASSQVVRTENTGELFF. V and J are TRBV4-2 and TRBJ2-2; TCRdb's D call, TRBD1, is unchecked because there is no DNA. Germline assignment: CDR1 LGHNA and CDR2 YNFKEQ. The CDR3 sequence is 17 residues long.